Following are 5 T cell receptor beta chains from one sample sequenced in a study of blood T cell repertoires in COVID-19. Profiling relied on immunoSEQ multiplex PCR, and the TCRdb table lists in-frame clones only, not all of them. The sample yields about 100,000 clones, about 85% seen once. The sequenced material came from peripheral blood. The receptors come from a man aged 50-59 years with active or convalescent COVID-19.

This chain joins TRBV6-1 and TRBJ2-4, with 10 nucleotides matching TRBD1. V was clipped by 4 bases and J by 9 bases; unmatched bases: 12. Germline V lookup: CDR1 MNHNS, CDR2 SASEGT. There are 16 residues in the CDR3. The CDR3 is CASSAPFGTGESIQYF. The CDR3 region has the DNA TGTGCCAGCAGTGCGCCTTTCGGGACAGGGGAGAGCATTCAGTACTTC.

This clone has only one observation. The rearrangement links TRBV11-3 to TRBJ1-4; perhaps TRBD1 as D (5 bases). Germline V gene data show CDR1 as SGHNT and CDR2 as YENEEA. V lost 0 bases to trimming and J lost 7 bases, with 21 bases between them. CDR3 size: 18 residues. CDR3 DNA sequence: TGTGCCAGCAGCTTAGATCCGGTTCGGACAAGCCCTTTTGAAAAACTGTTTTTT. Amino acids: CASSLDPVRTSPFEKLFF.

This chain links TRBV25-1 with TRBJ2-3; a possible D gene is TRBD1 (6 bases). This CDR3 comprises 16 residues. Trimming shortened V by 3 bases and J by 3 bases, and 16 bases separated the two germline ends. In germline, CDR1 is MGHDK, CDR2 SYGVNS. This chain's CDR3 is CASSDPSGERTDTQYF. Written as DNA, the CDR3 is TGTGCCAGCAGTGACCCTTCAGGGGAAAGGACAGATACGCAGTATTTT.

V gene TRBV25-1 combines with J gene TRBJ1-1; D uncertain. The V end lost 3 bases, the J end lost 6 bases, and 11 bases lay between the germline ends. The CDR3 contains 13 residues. The germline gives CDR1 MGHDK, CDR2 SYGVNS. This chain's CDR3 is CASSDATLPEAFF. CDR3 bases: TGTGCCAGCAGTGATGCCACTCTACCTGAAGCTTTCTTT.

V usage is TRBV4-1 and J usage is TRBJ1-6, with a possible D match to TRBD1 (5 bases). This CDR3 spans 16 amino acids. Germline lookup yields CDR1 MGHRA and CDR2 YSYEKL. V shed 0 bases and J shed 10 bases, with 16 bases lying between them. CDR3 nucleotides: TGCGCCAGCAGCCAAGATGTAGGGGTCCGACGATCACCCCTCCACTTT. Translation gives CASSQDVGVRRSPLHF.